Following are 7 T cell receptor beta chains from one sample sequenced in a study of regulatory T cells in long-lasting Graves disease. Time point denoted: persistent/refractory GD, antithyroid drugs over 5 years with positive TRAb. Preparation of the TCR library used RNA extracted from PBMCs. Relying on iRepertoire HTBI primers and Arm-PCR of CDR3 regions, the team built TCR beta libraries. MiXCR was run by TCRdb on the multiplex PCR reads, yielding one entry per CDR3 protein. This table holds a few hundred thousand distinct CDR3 sequences, less than 25% found once. The material was peripheral blood mononuclear cells (PBMCs), obtained when the disease was refractory, from a patient treated with antithyroid drugs. The receptor set was obtained from a female donor with Graves disease.

This clonotype was counted many times. The chain couples TRBV27 to TRBJ2-4, with 7 bases fitting TRBD1. Trimming cost V 5 bases and J 0 bases; bases outside gene matches: 19. This CDR3 has 20 residues. The germline V gene encodes CDR1 MNHEY and CDR2 SMNVEV (reference sequence). In DNA form, the CDR3 reads TGTGCCAGCAGTCCAGAACCGGGACAGAGCACTTTACTAGCCAAAAACATTCAGTACTTC. Its translation is CASSPEPGQSTLLAKNIQYF.

In this sample, this clonotype turned up many times. The genes are TRBV20-1 and TRBJ1-2; maybe TRBD1 (5 bases). Between the trimmed V and J ends, which lost 0 bases and 5 bases, there was a span of 13 bases. The CDR3 covers 14 residues. Germline V gene data show CDR1 as DFQATT and CDR2 as SNEGSKA (reference sequence). CDR3 amino acids: CSARDLRTSYGYTF. The CDR3 DNA reads TGCAGTGCTAGAGATCTTAGGACATCTTATGGCTACACCTTC.

This clonotype was observed a handful of times. V is TRBV5-5 and J is TRBJ2-7; possibly TRBD1 for D (6 bases). From germline, CDR1 is SGHKS and CDR2 YYEKEE (reference sequence). The V end was cut by 4 bases, the J end by 1 base, with 12 bases between. The CDR3 length is 14 residues. In nucleotides, the CDR3 is TGTGCCAGCAGCCGGGCAGGGGCATCCTACGAGCAGTACTTC. Translation gives CASSRAGASYEQYF.

This clonotype was counted many times. The rearrangement uses TRBV20-1 and TRBJ1-1; no clear D gene. The CDR3 is made up of 12 amino acids. The V gene lost 3 bases and the J gene lost 2 bases, with 7 bases spanning the gap. Germline V gene lookup returns CDR1 DFQATT and CDR2 SNEGSKA (reference sequence). CDR3 amino acids: CSASRPNTEAFF. The CDR3 bases are TGCAGTGCTAGTCGACCAAACACTGAAGCTTTCTTT.

A remark on this clonotype: This may arise from a read error, as a much more abundant clone is one base away. V and J are TRBV6-2 or TRBV6-3 and TRBJ2-6; 9 bases are a match to TRBD1. The CDR3 spans 18 residues. Germline assignment: CDR1 MNHEY and CDR2 SVGEGT. The CDR3 loop reads CAGSKLPGQGSGANVLTF. The DNA for the CDR3 is TGTGCCGGCAGTAAATTACCGGGACAGGGTTCCGGGGCCAACGTCCTGACTTTC.

This clonotype has ten or more counts. The chain links TRBV7-2 to TRBJ2-7; no definite D call. V was pared by 2 bases and J by 3 bases, with 5 bases between. Per the germline V gene, CDR1 is SGHTA and CDR2 is FQGNSA. The CDR3 has 12 amino acids. The DNA for the CDR3 is TGTGCCAGCAGCTTATATGACTACGAGCAGTACTTC. Amino acids: CASSLYDYEQYF.

This clonotype was observed a handful of times. V gene TRBV11-3 combines with J gene TRBJ2-7; D may be TRBD1 (5 bases). Germline-derived CDR1 and CDR2 are SGHNT and YENEEA. Trimming pared 5 bases from V and 0 bases from J, leaving 32 bases between. The CDR3 totals 21 residues. CDR3 residues: CASSPPHRTCRQTASSYEQYF. CDR3 in DNA: TGTGCCAGCAGCCCCCCCCATCGGACGTGTAGGCAGACAGCGAGCTCCTACGAGCAGTACTTC.